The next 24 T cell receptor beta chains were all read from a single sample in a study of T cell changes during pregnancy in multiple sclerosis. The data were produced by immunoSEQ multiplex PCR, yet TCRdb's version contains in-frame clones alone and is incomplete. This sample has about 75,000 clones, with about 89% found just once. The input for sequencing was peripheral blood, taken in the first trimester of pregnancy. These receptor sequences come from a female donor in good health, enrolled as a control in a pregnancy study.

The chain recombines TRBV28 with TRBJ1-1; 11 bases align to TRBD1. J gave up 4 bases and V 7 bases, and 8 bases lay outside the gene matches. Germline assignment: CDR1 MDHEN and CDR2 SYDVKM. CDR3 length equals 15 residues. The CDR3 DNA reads TGTGCCAGCACCCTAGGGGGGACAGGGGGCACTGAAGCTTTCTTT. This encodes CASTLGGTGGTEAFF.

The CDR3 DNA sequence: TGTGCCAGCAGGTCAGGGGGGACCTTCCAGCCCCAGCATTTT. It encodes CASRSGGTFQPQHF. The rearrangement links TRBV28 to TRBJ1-5, with 7 nucleotides matching TRBD1. The V gene end was trimmed by 6 bases and the J gene end by 7 bases; junction bases not matched to a gene: 9. The CDR3 is made up of 14 amino acids. Germline-derived CDR1 and CDR2 are MDHEN and SYDVKM.

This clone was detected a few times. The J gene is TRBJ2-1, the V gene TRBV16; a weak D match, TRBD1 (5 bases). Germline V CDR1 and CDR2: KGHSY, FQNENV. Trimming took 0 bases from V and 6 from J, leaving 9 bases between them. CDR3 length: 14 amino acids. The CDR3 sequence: CASSQSRQTNEQFF. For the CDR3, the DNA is TGTGCCAGCAGCCAATCTCGACAGACCAATGAGCAGTTCTTC.

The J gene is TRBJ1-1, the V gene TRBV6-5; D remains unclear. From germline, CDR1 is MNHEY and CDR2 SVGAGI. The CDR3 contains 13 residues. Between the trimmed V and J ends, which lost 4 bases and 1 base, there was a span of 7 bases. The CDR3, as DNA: TGTGCCAGCAGTTGGACTGAGAACACTGAAGCTTTCTTT. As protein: CASSWTENTEAFF.

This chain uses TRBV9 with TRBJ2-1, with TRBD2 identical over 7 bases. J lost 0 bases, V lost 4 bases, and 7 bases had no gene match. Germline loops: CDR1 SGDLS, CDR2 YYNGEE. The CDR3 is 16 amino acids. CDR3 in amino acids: CASSPTSDSSYNEQFF. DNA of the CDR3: TGTGCCAGCAGCCCAACTAGCGACAGCTCCTACAATGAGCAGTTCTTC.

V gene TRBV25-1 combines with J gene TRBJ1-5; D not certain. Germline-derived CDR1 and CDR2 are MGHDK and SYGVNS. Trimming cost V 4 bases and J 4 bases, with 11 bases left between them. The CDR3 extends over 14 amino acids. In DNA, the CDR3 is TGTGCCAGCAGTGCGAGCCCAGGAAATCAGCCCCAGCATTTT. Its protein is CASSASPGNQPQHF.

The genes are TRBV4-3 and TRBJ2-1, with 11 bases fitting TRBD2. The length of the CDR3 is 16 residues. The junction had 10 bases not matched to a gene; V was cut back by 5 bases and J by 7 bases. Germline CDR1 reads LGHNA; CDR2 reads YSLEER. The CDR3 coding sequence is TGCGCCAGCAGCAAGGTGGGGACTAGCGGATTAAATGAGCAGTTCTTC. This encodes CASSKVGTSGLNEQFF.

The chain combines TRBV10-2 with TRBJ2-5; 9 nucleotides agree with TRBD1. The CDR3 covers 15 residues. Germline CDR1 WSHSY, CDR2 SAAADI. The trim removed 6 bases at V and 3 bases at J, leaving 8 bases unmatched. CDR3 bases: TGCGCCAGCAGGACAGCCGGGACAGGGAAAGAGACCCAGTACTTC. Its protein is CASRTAGTGKETQYF.

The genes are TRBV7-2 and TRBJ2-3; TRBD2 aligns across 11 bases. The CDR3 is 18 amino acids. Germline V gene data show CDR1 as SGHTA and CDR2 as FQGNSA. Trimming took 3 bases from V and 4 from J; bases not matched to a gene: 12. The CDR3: CASSFIAGGNVGSDTQYF. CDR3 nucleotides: TGTGCCAGCAGCTTTATAGCGGGGGGGAACGTTGGTTCAGATACGCAGTATTTT. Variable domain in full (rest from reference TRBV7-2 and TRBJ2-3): GAGVSQSPSNKVTEKGKDVELRCDPISGHTALYWYRQSLGQGLEFLIYFQGNSAPDKSGLPSDRFSAERTGGSVSTLTIQRTQQEDSAVYLCASSFIAGGNVGSDTQYFGPGTRLTVL.

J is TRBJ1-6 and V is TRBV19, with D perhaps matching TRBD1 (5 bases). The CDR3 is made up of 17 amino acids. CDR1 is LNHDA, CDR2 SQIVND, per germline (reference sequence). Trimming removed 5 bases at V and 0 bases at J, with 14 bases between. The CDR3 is CASSPSQGSSYNSPLHF. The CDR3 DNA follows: TGTGCCAGTAGTCCGTCCCAGGGAAGCTCCTATAATTCACCCCTCCACTTT.

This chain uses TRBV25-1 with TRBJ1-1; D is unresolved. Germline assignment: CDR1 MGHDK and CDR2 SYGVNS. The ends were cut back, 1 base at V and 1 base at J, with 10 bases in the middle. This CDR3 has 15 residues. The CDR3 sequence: CASSEFEAENTEAFF. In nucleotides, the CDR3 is TGTGCCAGCAGTGAATTTGAGGCTGAGAACACTGAAGCTTTCTTT.

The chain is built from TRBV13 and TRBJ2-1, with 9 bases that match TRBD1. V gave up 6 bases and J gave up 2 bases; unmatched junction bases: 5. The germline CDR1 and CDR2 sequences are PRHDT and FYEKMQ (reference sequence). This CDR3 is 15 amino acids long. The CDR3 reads CASRPGTGTYNEQFF. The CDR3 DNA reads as TGTGCCAGCAGGCCCGGGACAGGGACCTACAATGAGCAGTTCTTC. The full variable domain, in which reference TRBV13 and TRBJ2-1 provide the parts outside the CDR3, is AAGVIQSPRHLIKEKRETATLKCYPIPRHDTVYWYQQGPGQDPQFLISFYEKMQSDKGSIPDRFSAQQFSDYHSELNMSSLELGDSALYFCASRPGTGTYNEQFFGPGTRLTVL.

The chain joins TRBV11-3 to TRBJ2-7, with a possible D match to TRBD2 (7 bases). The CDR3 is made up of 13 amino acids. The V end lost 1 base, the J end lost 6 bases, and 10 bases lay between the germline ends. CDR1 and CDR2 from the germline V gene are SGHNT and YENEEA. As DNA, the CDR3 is TGTGCCAGCAGCTTAGGTGCGGGGGCCGAGCAGTACTTC. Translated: CASSLGAGAEQYF.

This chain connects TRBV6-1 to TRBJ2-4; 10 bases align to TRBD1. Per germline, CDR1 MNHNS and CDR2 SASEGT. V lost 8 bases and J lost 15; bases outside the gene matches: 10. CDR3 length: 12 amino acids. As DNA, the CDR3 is TGTGCCAGCGTCCTCGGAGACAGGGGGCTGTACTTC. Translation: CASVLGDRGLYF.

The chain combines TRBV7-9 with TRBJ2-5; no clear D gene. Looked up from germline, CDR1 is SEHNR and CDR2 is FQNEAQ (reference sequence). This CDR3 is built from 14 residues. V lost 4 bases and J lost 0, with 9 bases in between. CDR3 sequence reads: CASSSVSYQETQYF. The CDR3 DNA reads TGTGCCAGCAGCTCGGTTAGCTACCAAGAGACCCAGTACTTC.

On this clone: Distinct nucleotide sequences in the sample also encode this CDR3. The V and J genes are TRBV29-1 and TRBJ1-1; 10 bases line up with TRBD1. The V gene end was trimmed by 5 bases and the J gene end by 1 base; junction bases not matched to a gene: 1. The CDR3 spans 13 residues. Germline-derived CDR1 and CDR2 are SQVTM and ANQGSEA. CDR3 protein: CSVRTGGNTEAFF. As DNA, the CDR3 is TGCAGCGTTCGGACAGGGGGGAACACTGAAGCTTTCTTT.

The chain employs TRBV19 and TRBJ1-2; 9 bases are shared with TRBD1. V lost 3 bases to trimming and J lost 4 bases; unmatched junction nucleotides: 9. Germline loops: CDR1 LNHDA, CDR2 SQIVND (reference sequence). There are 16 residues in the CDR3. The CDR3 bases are TGTGCCAGTAGTATGCTGGGGACAGGGATTACCTATGGCTACACCTTC. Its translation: CASSMLGTGITYGYTF.

This CDR3 is CAISERQTYGYTF. CDR3 DNA: TGTGCCATCAGTGAACGGCAGACTTATGGCTACACCTTC. The rearrangement links TRBV10-3 to TRBJ1-2, with D hard to call. The CDR3 spans 13 residues. Germline CDR1 reads ENHRY; CDR2 reads SYGVKD. Trimming stripped 3 bases from V and 5 bases from J, with 10 bases between.

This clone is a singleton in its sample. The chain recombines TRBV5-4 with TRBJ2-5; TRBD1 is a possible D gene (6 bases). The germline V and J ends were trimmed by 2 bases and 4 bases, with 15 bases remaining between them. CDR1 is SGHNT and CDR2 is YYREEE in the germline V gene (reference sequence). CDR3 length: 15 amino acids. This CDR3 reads CASSLFHPRGETQYF. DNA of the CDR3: TGTGCCAGCAGCTTATTTCATCCCAGGGGAGAGACCCAGTACTTC. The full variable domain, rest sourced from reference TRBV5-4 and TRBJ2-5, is ETGVTQSPTHLIKTRGQQVTLRCSSQSGHNTVSWYQQALGQGPQFIFQYYREEENGRGNFPPRFSGLQFPNYSSELNVNALELDDSALYLCASSLFHPRGETQYFGPGTRLLVL.

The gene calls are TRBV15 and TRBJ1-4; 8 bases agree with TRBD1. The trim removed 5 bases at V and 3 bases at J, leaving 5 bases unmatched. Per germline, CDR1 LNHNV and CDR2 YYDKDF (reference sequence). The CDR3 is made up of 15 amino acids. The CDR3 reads CATSLTGGSNEKLFF. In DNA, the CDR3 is TGTGCCACCAGCCTAACAGGGGGGTCTAATGAAAAACTGTTTTTT.

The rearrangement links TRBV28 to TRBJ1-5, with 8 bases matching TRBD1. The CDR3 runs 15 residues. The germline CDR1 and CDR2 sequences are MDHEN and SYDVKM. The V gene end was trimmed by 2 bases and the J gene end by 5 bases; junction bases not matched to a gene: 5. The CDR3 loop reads CASSLGGQGDQPQHF. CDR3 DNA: TGTGCCAGCAGTTTAGGTGGACAGGGCGATCAGCCCCAGCATTTT. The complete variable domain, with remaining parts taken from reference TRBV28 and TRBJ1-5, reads DVKVTQSSRYLVKRTGEKVFLECVQDMDHENMFWYRQDPGLGLRLIYFSYDVKMKEKGDIPEGYSVSREKKERFSLILESASTNQTSMYLCASSLGGQGDQPQHFGDGTRLSIL.

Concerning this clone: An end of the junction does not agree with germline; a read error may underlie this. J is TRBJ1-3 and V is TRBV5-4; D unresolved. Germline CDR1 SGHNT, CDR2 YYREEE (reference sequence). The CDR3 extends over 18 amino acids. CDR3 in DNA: TGTGCCAGCAGTTTGGAACGGGTCTCCTTTTCCTCTGGAAACACCATATATTTT. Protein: CASSLERVSFSSGNTIYF.

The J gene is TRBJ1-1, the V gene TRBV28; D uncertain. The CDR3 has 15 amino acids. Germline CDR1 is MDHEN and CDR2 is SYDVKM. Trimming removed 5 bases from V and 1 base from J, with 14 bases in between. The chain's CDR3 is CASSPPQATNTEAFF. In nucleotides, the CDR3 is TGTGCCAGCAGTCCCCCCCAGGCGACGAACACTGAAGCTTTCTTT. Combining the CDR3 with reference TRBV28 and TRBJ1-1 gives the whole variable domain DVKVTQSSRYLVKRTGEKVFLECVQDMDHENMFWYRQDPGLGLRLIYFSYDVKMKEKGDIPEGYSVSREKKERFSLILESASTNQTSMYLCASSPPQATNTEAFFGQGTRLTVV.

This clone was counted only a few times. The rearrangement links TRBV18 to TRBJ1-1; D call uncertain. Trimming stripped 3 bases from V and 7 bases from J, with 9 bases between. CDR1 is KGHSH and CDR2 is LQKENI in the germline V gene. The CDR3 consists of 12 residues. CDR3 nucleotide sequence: TGTGCCAGCTCACCGGGCGAGGGTGAAGCTTTCTTT. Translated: CASSPGEGEAFF.